The clone carrying this T cell receptor (beta chain) was recorded once. The target antigen is unknown. TCRdb re-derived calls from the 5' RACE reads in MiXCR, one entry per CDR3 protein. Of about 110,000 distinct CDR3 sequences listed, around an eighth are singletons. CDR1 SNHLY and CDR2 FYNNEI come from the germline V gene. This CDR3 has 13 amino acids. Trimming removed 11 bases at V and 3 bases at J, with 16 bases between. This sample was taken from a study of T-cell memory formation after mild COVID-19. General study results and limits: Clones that contracted clustered mainly in CM and EM if CD4+ and in EMRA if CD8+. Pre-infection memory carried some responding clones, suggesting that cross-reactive memory joined. From day 15 to 85, contracting clones were balanced between CD4 and CD8, whereas later expanders leaned toward CD4+.

The rearrangement links TRBV2 to TRBJ1-1; no definite D call. The clonotype was recovered from an adult woman who had mild COVID-19 (a few samples of this study predate the infection). Cell type and time point are not known. The sample taken for sequencing was PBMCs or a T cell subset sorted from them (not recorded which). CDR3 coding DNA: TGTGCCCTCCGCGGGGATGTGGACACTGAAGCTTTCTTT. Translation: CALRGDVDTEAFF.